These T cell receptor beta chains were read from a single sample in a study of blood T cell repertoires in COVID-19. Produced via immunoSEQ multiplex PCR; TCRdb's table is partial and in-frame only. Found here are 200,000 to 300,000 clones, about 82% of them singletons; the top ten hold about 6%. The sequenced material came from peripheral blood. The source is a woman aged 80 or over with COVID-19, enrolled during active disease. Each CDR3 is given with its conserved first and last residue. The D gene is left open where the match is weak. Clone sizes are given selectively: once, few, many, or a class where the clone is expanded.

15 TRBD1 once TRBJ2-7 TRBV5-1 CASRMGQGVSYEQYF TGCGCCAGCAGGATGGGACAGGGCGTCTCCTACGAGCAGTACTTC
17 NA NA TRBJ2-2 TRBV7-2 CASSPAAVTLNTGELFF TGTGCCAGCAGCCCCGCGGCGGTCACCTTGAACACCGGGGAGCTGTTTTTT
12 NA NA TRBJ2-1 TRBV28 CASTGGYNEQFF TGTGCCAGCACCGGGGGTTACAATGAGCAGTTCTTC
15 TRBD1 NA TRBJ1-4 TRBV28 CASSLTDRGLEKLFF TGTGCCAGCAGTTTGACCGACAGGGGGCTTGAAAAACTGTTTTTT
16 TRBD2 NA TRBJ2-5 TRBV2 CASSEGGGGGQETQYF TGTGCCAGCAGTGAAGGGGGGGGCGGGGGGCAAGAGACCCAGTACTTC
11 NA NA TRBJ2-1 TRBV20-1 CSAPGAQEQFF TGCAGTGCTCCAGGGGCCCAGGAGCAGTTCTTC
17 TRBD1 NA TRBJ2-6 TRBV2 CASSLGAGGAGANVLTF TGTGCCAGCAGTCTTGGGGCAGGGGGCGCTGGGGCCAACGTCCTGACTTTC
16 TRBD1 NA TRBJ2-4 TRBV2 CASMMTGVGAKNIQYF TGTGCCAGCATGATGACAGGGGTTGGGGCCAAAAACATTCAGTACTTC
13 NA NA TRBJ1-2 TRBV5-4 CASSWTGAGGYTF TGTGCCAGCAGCTGGACTGGGGCGGGGGGCTACACCTTC
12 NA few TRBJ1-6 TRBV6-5 CASEGGKSPLHF TGTGCCAGCGAGGGGGGGAAGTCACCCCTCCACTTT
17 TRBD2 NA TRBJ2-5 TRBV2 CASKRSLAGLAMETQYF TGTGCCAGCAAGCGGAGCCTAGCGGGACTAGCGATGGAGACCCAGTACTTC